The 6 T cell receptor beta chains presented below share a single source sample, sequenced in a study of blood T cell repertoires in COVID-19. The protocol was immunoSEQ multiplex PCR, while the TCRdb copy is restricted to in-frame clones and leaves out a portion. Of tens of thousands of clones listed, approximately 80% are singletons. Sample: peripheral blood. The source of these receptors is a man in his sixties or seventies with acute or convalescent COVID-19.

The chain employs TRBV27 and TRBJ1-1; maybe TRBD1 (5 bases). The CDR3 has 15 residues. Germline V gives CDR1 MNHEY, CDR2 SMNVEV (reference sequence). Between the trimmed V and J ends, which lost 0 bases and 0 bases, there was a span of 8 bases. CDR3 sequence (DNA): TGTGCCAGCAGTTTATCGGCAGGGATGAACACTGAAGCTTTCTTT. Amino acids: CASSLSAGMNTEAFF.

The rearrangement links TRBV29-1 to TRBJ1-1, with 8 bases lining up with TRBD1. The V and J ends lost 4 bases and 6 bases, in that order; junction bases with no gene match: 10. This CDR3 has 14 amino acids. The germline V gene has CDR1 SQVTM and CDR2 ANQGSEA. This CDR3 reads CSVGQNQGASEAFF. Written as DNA, the CDR3 is TGCAGCGTTGGTCAGAACCAGGGGGCCTCTGAAGCTTTCTTT. The full variable domain, completed using reference TRBV29-1 and TRBJ1-1, is SAVISQKPSRDICQRGTSLTIQCQVDSQVTMMFWYRQQPGQSLTLIATANQGSEATYESGFVIDKFPISRPNLTFSTLTVSNMSPEDSSIYLCSVGQNQGASEAFFGQGTRLTVV.

The rearrangement uses TRBV7-9 and TRBJ2-5; D possibly corresponds to TRBD2 (6 bases). CDR1 and CDR2 from the germline V gene are SEHNR and FQNEAQ (reference sequence). V was cut by 4 bases and J by 7 bases, with 10 bases left in between. The CDR3 sequence is 12 residues long. The CDR3 nucleotides are TGTGCCAGCAGCTCGTGGGGGGTGACCCAGTACTTC. Residues: CASSSWGVTQYF.

CDR3 coding DNA: TGTGCCAGCAGCTTAGACAGTGGGAATTCACCCCTCCACTTT. The encoded protein is CASSLDSGNSPLHF. The V and J genes are TRBV7-2 and TRBJ1-6; D is unresolved. The CDR3 totals 14 residues. The V end lost 1 base, the J end lost 7 bases, and 8 bases lay between the germline ends. The germline CDR1 and CDR2 sequences are SGHTA and FQGNSA.

This rearrangement joins TRBV6-6 to TRBJ2-3; 13 nucleotides align to TRBD2. Germline trimming cut 1 base from V and 6 bases from J; bases unmatched to any gene: 1. In germline, CDR1 is MNHNY, CDR2 SVGAGI (reference sequence). This CDR3 comprises 15 residues. The DNA for the CDR3 is TGTGCCAGCAGTTACTGGACTAGCGGGAGTGATACGCAGTATTTT. It specifies CASSYWTSGSDTQYF.

J is TRBJ1-5 and V is TRBV5-1, with TRBD1 as a possible D gene (6 bases). This CDR3 spans 14 amino acids. From germline, CDR1 is SGHRS and CDR2 YFSETQ. V lost 0 bases and J 6 bases, leaving 10 bases between the germline ends. The CDR3 loop reads CASSLEQGGQPQHF. The CDR3 DNA is TGCGCCAGCAGCTTGGAACAGGGCGGTCAGCCCCAGCATTTT.